The 22 T cell receptor beta chains presented below share a single source sample, sequenced in a study of blood T cell repertoires in COVID-19. TCRdb's copy holds only in-frame clones and misses some; the assay was immunoSEQ multiplex PCR. The repertoire holds around 470,000 clones, 80% to 95% seen once, with about 0.57% in the top ten. The sample was PBMCs or T cells enriched from blood (not recorded which). The receptor source for this set is a man between 18 and 29 years old who had recovered from COVID-19.

In its sample, this clone was seen once. The rearrangement links TRBV6-5 to TRBJ2-3, with 7 bases identical to TRBD2. This CDR3 comprises 14 residues. CDR1 and CDR2 from the germline V gene are MNHEY and SVGAGI. V gave up 6 bases and J gave up 2 bases; unmatched junction bases: 5. The CDR3 nucleotides are TGTGCCAGCAGCGCCCTAGCGGACACAGATACGCAGTATTTT. This sequence encodes CASSALADTDTQYF.

CDR3: CASVPGQSDTEAFF. The DNA for the CDR3 is TGTGCCAGCGTTCCGGGACAGAGTGACACTGAAGCTTTCTTT. The V gene is TRBV3-1 (or the pseudogene TRBV3-2), the J gene TRBJ1-1, with 7 positions matching TRBD1. CDR3 length: 14 residues. From germline, CDR1 is LGHDT and CDR2 YNNKEL (reference sequence). V lost 8 bases, J lost 3 bases, and 9 bases stayed unmatched.

In this sample, this clone turned up once. The chain uses TRBV2 and TRBJ2-7; tentatively, D is TRBD1 (6 bases). Trimming removed 6 bases from V and 2 bases from J, with 11 bases in between. Germline CDR1 is SNHLY and CDR2 is FYNNEI. The CDR3 is 13 amino acids. CDR3 sequence (DNA): TGTGCCAGCAGACGGGACACCCCCTACGAGCAGTACTTC. Residues: CASRRDTPYEQYF.

The rearrangement uses TRBV24-1 and TRBJ1-5; 9 bases fit TRBD1. V shed 8 bases, J shed 2 bases, and the junction held 15 bases outside the gene matches. CDR1 is KGHDR, CDR2 SFDVKD, per germline. CDR3 length: 18 amino acids. The CDR3 DNA follows: TGTGCCACCACCGACCTCGTGACAGGGGGTTATGGCAATCAGCCCCAGCATTTT. Amino acid sequence: CATTDLVTGGYGNQPQHF.

The chain's CDR3 is CASSLDQQETQYF. The CDR3 nucleotides read TGTGCCAGCAGCTTGGATCAACAAGAGACCCAGTACTTC. The V gene is TRBV5-4, the J gene TRBJ2-5; no definite D call. This CDR3 is built from 13 residues. Germline V lookup: CDR1 SGHNT, CDR2 YYREEE (reference sequence). With 0 bases removed from V and 2 bases from J, the gap between germline ends came to 5 bases.

The rearrangement links TRBV5-1 to TRBJ1-2; TRBD1 matches 8 bases. Germline-derived CDR1 and CDR2 are SGHRS and YFSETQ. CDR3 length: 20 amino acids. V was pared by 4 bases and J by 4 bases, with 24 bases of the junction left unmatched. The CDR3 sequence: CASSVGRTGRRRGDFYGYTF. DNA for the CDR3: TGCGCCAGCAGCGTTGGGCGGACAGGGCGCCGAAGGGGGGATTTCTATGGCTACACCTTC. Variable domain in full (rest from reference TRBV5-1 and TRBJ1-2): KAGVTQTPRYLIKTRGQQVTLSCSPISGHRSVSWYQQTPGQGLQFLFEYFSETQRNKGNFPGRFSGRQFSNSRSEMNVSTLELGDSALYLCASSVGRTGRRRGDFYGYTFGSGTRLTVV.

The chain links TRBV28 to TRBJ2-5; 9 bases align to TRBD2. The V segment lost 3 bases and the J segment 1 base; nucleotides outside the gene matches: 6. CDR1 is MDHEN, CDR2 SYDVKM, per germline. This CDR3 spans 16 amino acids. CDR3 amino acids: CASSFGTSRAQETQYF. CDR3 in DNA: TGTGCCAGCAGTTTTGGGACTAGCCGTGCCCAAGAGACCCAGTACTTC.

The CDR3 DNA is TGTGCCAGCAGCGACGGGACTAGCGGGGGACATGAGCAGTTCTTC. Protein product: CASSDGTSGGHEQFF. V is TRBV2 and J is TRBJ2-1; 14 nucleotides agree with TRBD2. Per the germline V gene, CDR1 is SNHLY and CDR2 is FYNNEI. V lost 6 bases, J lost 8 bases, and 6 bases stayed unmatched. The CDR3 runs to 15 residues.

The rearrangement uses TRBV3-1 (or the pseudogene TRBV3-2) and TRBJ1-3; no clear D gene. The length of the CDR3 is 13 residues. V shed 1 base and J shed 4 bases, with 5 bases lying between them. CDR1 is LGHDT and CDR2 is YNNKEL in the germline V gene (reference sequence). CDR3 nucleotide sequence: TGTGCCAGCAGCCAAGGACACGGAAACACCATATATTTT. Protein product: CASSQGHGNTIYF.

V and J are TRBV12-3 or TRBV12-4 and TRBJ1-2; D call uncertain. V lost 5 bases and J 5 bases, leaving 9 bases between the germline ends. This CDR3 spans 12 amino acids. The CDR3 DNA reads as TGTGCCAGCAGTCTGAGGGTATATGGCTACACCTTC. It codes for CASSLRVYGYTF.

V is TRBV5-1 and J is TRBJ1-2, with a possible D match to TRBD1 (5 bases). CDR1 is SGHRS, CDR2 YFSETQ, per germline. The CDR3 contains 14 residues. V lost 4 bases and J lost 6, with 16 bases in between. The CDR3 region has the DNA TGCGCCAGCAGCCCGGGACCGGGACTAGATGGCTACACCTTC. It translates to CASSPGPGLDGYTF. Full variable domain (remainder filled in from reference TRBV5-1 and TRBJ1-2): KAGVTQTPRYLIKTRGQQVTLSCSPISGHRSVSWYQQTPGQGLQFLFEYFSETQRNKGNFPGRFSGRQFSNSRSEMNVSTLELGDSALYLCASSPGPGLDGYTFGSGTRLTVV.

The rearrangement joins TRBV12-3 or TRBV12-4 to TRBJ1-2; TRBD1 aligns across 7 bases. The trim removed 5 bases at V and 8 bases at J, leaving 8 bases unmatched. The CDR3 consists of 13 residues. The CDR3 coding sequence is TGTGCCAGCAGTCCAACAGGGGCAGGGGGCTACACCTTC. Translation gives CASSPTGAGGYTF.

The chain has TRBV10-3 and TRBJ2-2; perhaps TRBD2 as D (7 bases). Germline V gene lookup returns CDR1 ENHRY and CDR2 SYGVKD. The CDR3 covers 15 residues. Here the CDR3 reads CAGGGGQTNTGELFF. CDR3 nucleotides: TGTGCTGGGGGGGGTGGACAGACGAACACCGGGGAGCTGTTTTTT.

The gene calls are TRBV27 and TRBJ1-6, with D unresolved. The germline V gene encodes CDR1 MNHEY and CDR2 SMNVEV (reference sequence). Trimming left V 5 bases short and J 7 bases short, with 15 bases between. This CDR3 is built from 15 residues. This chain's CDR3 is CASSHGGVRNSPLHF. The CDR3 DNA sequence: TGTGCCAGCAGTCACGGCGGTGTACGGAATTCACCCCTCCACTTT.

This clone was picked up a small number of times. The V gene is TRBV3-1 (or the pseudogene TRBV3-2), the J gene TRBJ2-3, with a weak D call TRBD2 (6 bases). The CDR3 consists of 17 residues. Germline values: CDR1 LGHDT, CDR2 YNNKEL (reference sequence). V was clipped by 0 bases and J by 1 base, with 14 bases between them. CDR3 in amino acids: CASSQDIPTGGTDTQYF. The DNA for the CDR3 is TGTGCCAGCAGCCAAGATATTCCCACGGGGGGCACAGATACGCAGTATTTT.

This chain uses TRBV6-5 with TRBJ2-4, with 11 bases fitting TRBD1. V gave up 6 bases and J gave up 6 bases; unmatched junction bases: 4. CDR1 and CDR2 from the germline V gene are MNHEY and SVGAGI. The CDR3 contains 14 residues. The CDR3 sequence: CASRGQGAGNIQYF. The CDR3 nucleotides read TGTGCCAGCAGAGGACAGGGGGCGGGAAACATTCAGTACTTC.

This chain uses TRBV6-5 with TRBJ2-7, with D maybe TRBD1 (6 bases). Trimming took off 5 bases at V and 0 bases at J, with 14 bases between the two ends. Germline V gene data show CDR1 as MNHEY and CDR2 as SVGAGI. The length of the CDR3 is 15 residues. CDR3 region: CASSNLRDNSYEQYF. The DNA of the CDR3 is TGTGCCAGCAGTAATCTCCGGGACAACTCCTACGAGCAGTACTTC.

The rearrangement uses TRBV13 and TRBJ1-2; D might be TRBD1 (5 bases). Deletions cut 1 base from V and 7 bases from J, with 13 bases between. The CDR3 runs to 14 residues. Germline lookup yields CDR1 PRHDT and CDR2 FYEKMQ (reference sequence). CDR3 loop: CASSLVGKGAGYTF. DNA for the CDR3: TGTGCCAGCAGCTTAGTGGGAAAAGGGGCTGGCTACACCTTC.

The rearrangement links TRBV6-5 to TRBJ1-4; D may be TRBD1 (5 bases). V dropped 6 bases and J dropped 8 bases, with 13 bases sitting between them. The germline V gene has CDR1 MNHEY and CDR2 SVGAGI. The CDR3 runs 13 residues. The CDR3 DNA reads TGTGCCAGCAGCCCCCTCGGGGGAGAAAAACTGTTTTTT. Its protein is CASSPLGGEKLFF.

The genes are TRBV10-1 and TRBJ2-2; the D gene is possibly TRBD1 (5 bases). The CDR3 covers 14 residues. Germline values: CDR1 WNHNN, CDR2 SYGVQD (reference sequence). V dropped 5 bases and J dropped 4 bases, with 11 bases sitting between them. DNA of the CDR3: TGCGCCAGCAGTAATGGACACAGCACCGGGGAGCTGTTTTTT. This translates into CASSNGHSTGELFF.

As for this clone: A junction boundary mismatches the germline segment, possibly from a read error. V usage is TRBV5-1 and J usage is TRBJ1-2; no firm D call. The CDR3 covers 13 residues. The V gene's germline CDR1 is SGHRS and CDR2 YFSETQ. The CDR3 DNA follows: TGCGCCAGCAGGTTGGAAACGGGTTATGGCTACACCTTC. This gives the protein CASRLETGYGYTF. Using reference TRBV5-1 and TRBJ1-2 for the parts outside the CDR3, the full variable domain is KAGVTQTPRYLIKTRGQQVTLSCSPISGHRSVSWYQQTPGQGLQFLFEYFSETQRNKGNFPGRFSGRQFSNSRSEMNVSTLELGDSALYLCASRLETGYGYTFGSGTRLTVV.

The V and J genes are TRBV5-5 and TRBJ1-1; D remains unclear. The CDR3 is 13 residues long. Germline CDR1 is SGHKS and CDR2 is YYEKEE (reference sequence). The germline V and J ends were trimmed by 0 bases and 7 bases, with 10 bases remaining between them. The CDR3 region has the DNA TGTGCCAGCAGCTTGGAAGCGGGAATTGAAGCTTTCTTT. This sequence encodes CASSLEAGIEAFF.